Each of the 11 T cell receptor beta chains below was sequenced from the same sample in a study of shared clonotypes between healthy human individuals. TCRdb's table, derived via immunoSEQ multiplex PCR, lists solely in-frame clones and lacks some. The table has 450,000 to 600,000 clones, around 80% seen once. Sequences were obtained from PBMCs. All receptors derive from a woman aged 40 to 49 in good health. Some clones in this sample may be carry-over from other donors' samples.

The J gene is TRBJ1-1, the V gene TRBV5-6; TRBD1 is a possible D gene (6 bases). V was trimmed by 3 bases and J by 5 bases, leaving 20 bases between them. The germline V gene encodes CDR1 SGHDT and CDR2 YYEEEE. The CDR3 has 16 amino acids. The CDR3 bases are TGTGCCAGCAGCTCCATGGCTTGGGGGGCGCGGACTGAAGCTTTCTTT. Translated, it gives CASSSMAWGARTEAFF.

This clone has at least ten counts. This chain joins TRBV19 and TRBJ1-2, with D possibly matching TRBD1 (6 bases). Germline CDR1 is LNHDA and CDR2 is SQIVND (reference sequence). V was shortened by 5 bases and J by 0 bases, with 10 bases between the two germline ends. The length of the CDR3 is 14 residues. The CDR3 loop reads CASSSRTANYGYTF. The CDR3 nucleotides are TGTGCCAGTAGTTCCCGGACAGCTAACTATGGCTACACCTTC.

V is TRBV7-9 and J is TRBJ2-5; TRBD1 matches 12 bases. This CDR3 is built from 14 residues. Germline V gene lookup returns CDR1 SEHNR and CDR2 FQNEAQ (reference sequence). V lost 5 bases and J lost 4; bases outside the gene matches: 2. CDR3 coding DNA: TGTGCCAGCAGCCCGGGACAGGGGGCAGAGACCCAGTACTTC. Its protein product is CASSPGQGAETQYF.

CDR3 nucleotides: TGTGCCAGCCAGGACAACACCGGGGAGCTGTTTTTT. This sequence encodes CASQDNTGELFF. The chain has TRBV27 and TRBJ2-2; D call uncertain. CDR1 and CDR2 from the germline V gene are MNHEY and SMNVEV (reference sequence). V was clipped by 8 bases and J by 2 bases, with 6 bases between them. The CDR3 spans 12 residues.

This clone was found once. This chain joins TRBV19 and TRBJ2-2; D unresolved. From germline, CDR1 is LNHDA and CDR2 SQIVND (reference sequence). The CDR3 is made up of 14 amino acids. V was clipped by 7 bases and J by 5 bases, with 14 bases between them. DNA for the CDR3: TGTGCCAGTATGATGGGCAGAGGTACCGGGGAGCTGTTTTTT. This gives the protein CASMMGRGTGELFF.

The chain recombines TRBV5-1 with TRBJ2-3; D not certain. V dropped 1 base and J dropped 4 bases, with 13 bases sitting between them. This CDR3 region has 15 residues. Germline assignment: CDR1 SGHRS and CDR2 YFSETQ. The DNA for the CDR3 is TGCGCCAGCAGCTTGTTGGGCTCGGCGTCAGATACGCAGTATTTT. It specifies CASSLLGSASDTQYF. The full variable domain, in which reference TRBV5-1 and TRBJ2-3 provide the parts outside the CDR3, is KAGVTQTPRYLIKTRGQQVTLSCSPISGHRSVSWYQQTPGQGLQFLFEYFSETQRNKGNFPGRFSGRQFSNSRSEMNVSTLELGDSALYLCASSLLGSASDTQYFGPGTRLTVL.

This sequence joins TRBV27 and TRBJ2-3, with 7 nucleotides matching TRBD2. There are 15 residues in the CDR3. Germline V gene data show CDR1 as MNHEY and CDR2 as SMNVEV (reference sequence). The V gene end was trimmed by 8 bases and the J gene end by 3 bases; junction bases not matched to a gene: 11. For the CDR3, the DNA is TGTGCCAGCCGTCAGGGCTACGGGGGGACAGATACGCAGTATTTT. Residues: CASRQGYGGTDTQYF.

This clone was detected once. The chain recombines TRBV27 with TRBJ2-2; TRBD2 matches 10 bases. This CDR3 is built from 20 residues. CDR1 and CDR2 (germline): MNHEY, SMNVEV (reference sequence). V gave up 8 bases and J gave up 4 bases; unmatched junction bases: 22. The CDR3 reads CASAPGSGLAYYLATGELFF. The CDR3, as DNA: TGTGCCAGCGCCCCTGGGTCGGGACTAGCGTATTATTTGGCCACCGGGGAGCTGTTTTTT.

As concerns this clone: Sequence at one end of the junction differs from germline and may be a read error. The V and J genes are TRBV4-2 and TRBJ1-2, with TRBD1 matching over 9 bases. This CDR3 contains 15 residues. The germline gives CDR1 LGHNA, CDR2 YNFKEQ. The CDR3 nucleotides read TGTGCCAGCAGTCAAGGGACAGGGTCTCCTGGTGGCTACACCTTC. Amino acids: CASSQGTGSPGGYTF.

This sequence joins TRBV9 and TRBJ2-2, with 7 positions matching TRBD1. Unmatched junction bases numbered 6, after V lost 0 bases and J lost 4 bases. Germline values: CDR1 SGDLS, CDR2 YYNGEE. The CDR3 has 16 amino acids. This CDR3 is CASSVAMDRFTGELFF. As DNA, the CDR3 is TGTGCCAGCAGCGTAGCTATGGACAGGTTCACCGGGGAGCTGTTTTTT.

The rearrangement joins TRBV30 to TRBJ2-5, with D tentatively TRBD2 (6 bases). The J call may be wrong; the DNA end is better matched by TRBJ2-7. This CDR3 has 13 residues. Per germline, CDR1 GTSNPN and CDR2 SVGIG (reference sequence). The CDR3 nucleotides read TGTGCCTGGAGTGTACGACTAGTCTACGAGCAGTACTTC. Its translation is CAWSVRLVYEQYF.